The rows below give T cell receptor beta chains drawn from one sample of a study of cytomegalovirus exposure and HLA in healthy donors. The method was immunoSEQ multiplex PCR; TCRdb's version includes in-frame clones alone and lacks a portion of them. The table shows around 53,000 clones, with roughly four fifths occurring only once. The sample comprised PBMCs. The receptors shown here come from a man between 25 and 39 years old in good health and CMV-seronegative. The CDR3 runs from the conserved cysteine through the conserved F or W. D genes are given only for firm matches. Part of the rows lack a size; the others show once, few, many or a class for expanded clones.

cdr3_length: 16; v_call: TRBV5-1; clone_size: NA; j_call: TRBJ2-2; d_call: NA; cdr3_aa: CASSLSVTANTGELFF
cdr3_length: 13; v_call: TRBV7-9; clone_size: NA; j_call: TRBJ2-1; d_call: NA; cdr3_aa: CASSLDPGDEQFF
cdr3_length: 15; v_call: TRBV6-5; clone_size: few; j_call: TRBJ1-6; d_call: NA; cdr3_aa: CASSYSGQADSPLHF
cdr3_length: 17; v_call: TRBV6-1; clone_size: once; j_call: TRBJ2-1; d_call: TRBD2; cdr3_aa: CASSAVLAGISYNEQFF
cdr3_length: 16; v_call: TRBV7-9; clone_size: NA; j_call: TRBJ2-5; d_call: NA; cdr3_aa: CASSLGLGALEETQYF
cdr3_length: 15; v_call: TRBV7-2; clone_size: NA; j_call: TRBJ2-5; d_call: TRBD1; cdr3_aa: CASSLARTGRETQYF
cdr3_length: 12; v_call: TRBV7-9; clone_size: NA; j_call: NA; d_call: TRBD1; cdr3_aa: CASSLTGHEQYF
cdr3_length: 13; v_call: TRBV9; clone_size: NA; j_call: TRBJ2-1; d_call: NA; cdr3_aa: CASSVTGLSTQFF
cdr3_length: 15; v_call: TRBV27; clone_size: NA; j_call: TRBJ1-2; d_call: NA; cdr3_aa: CASSLSAGRYYGYTF
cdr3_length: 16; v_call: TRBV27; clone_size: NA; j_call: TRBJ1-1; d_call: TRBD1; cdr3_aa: CASSPRDSDYNTEAFF
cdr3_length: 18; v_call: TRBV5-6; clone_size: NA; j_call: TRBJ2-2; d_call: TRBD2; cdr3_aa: CASSLPGLAGVRTGELFF
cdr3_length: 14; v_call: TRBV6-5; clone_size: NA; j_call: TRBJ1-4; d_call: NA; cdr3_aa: CASSYGGNPEKLFF
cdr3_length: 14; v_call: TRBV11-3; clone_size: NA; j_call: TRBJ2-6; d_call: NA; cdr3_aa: CASSLGPGANVLTF
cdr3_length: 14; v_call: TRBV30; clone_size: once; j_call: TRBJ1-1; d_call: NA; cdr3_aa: CAWNPGLGGTEAFF
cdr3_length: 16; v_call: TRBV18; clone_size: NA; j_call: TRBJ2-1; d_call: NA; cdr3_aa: CASSGPAQYSYNEQFF
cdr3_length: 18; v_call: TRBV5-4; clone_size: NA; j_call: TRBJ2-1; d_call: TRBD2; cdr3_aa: CASSHLGLAGQSYNEQFF
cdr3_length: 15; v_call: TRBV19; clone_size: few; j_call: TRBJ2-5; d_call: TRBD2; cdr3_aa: CASSPGGIPQETQYF
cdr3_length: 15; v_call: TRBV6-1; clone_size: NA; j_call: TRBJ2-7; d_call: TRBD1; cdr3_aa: CASYERTGGLYEQYF
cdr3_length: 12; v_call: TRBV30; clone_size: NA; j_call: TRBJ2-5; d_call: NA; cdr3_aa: CAWKHSKETQYF
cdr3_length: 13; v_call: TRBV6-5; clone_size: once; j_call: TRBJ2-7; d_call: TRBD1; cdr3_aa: CASRDRGTYEQYF
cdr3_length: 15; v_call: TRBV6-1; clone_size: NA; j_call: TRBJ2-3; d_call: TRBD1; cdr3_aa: CASVSGTAGTDTQYF
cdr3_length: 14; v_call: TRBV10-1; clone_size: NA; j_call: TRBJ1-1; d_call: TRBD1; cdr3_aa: CASSSQGRGTEAFF
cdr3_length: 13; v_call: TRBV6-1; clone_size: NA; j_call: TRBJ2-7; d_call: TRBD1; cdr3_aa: CASSGDRKYEQYF
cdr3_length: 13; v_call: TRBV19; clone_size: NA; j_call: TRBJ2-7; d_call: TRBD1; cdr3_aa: CASSIRTGAEQYF
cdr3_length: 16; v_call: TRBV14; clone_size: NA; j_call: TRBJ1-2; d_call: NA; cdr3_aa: CASSGRERDTDYGYTF
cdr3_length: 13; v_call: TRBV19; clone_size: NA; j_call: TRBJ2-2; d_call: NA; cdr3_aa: CASSEQGTGELFF
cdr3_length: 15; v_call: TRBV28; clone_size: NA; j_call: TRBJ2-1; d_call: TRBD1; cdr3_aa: CASSRTGRSYNEQFF
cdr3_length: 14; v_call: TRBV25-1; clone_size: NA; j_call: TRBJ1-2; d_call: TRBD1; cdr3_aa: CASTMTGSNYGYTF
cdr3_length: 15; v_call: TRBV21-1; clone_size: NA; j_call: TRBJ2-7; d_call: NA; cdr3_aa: CASSPWDRDSYEQYF
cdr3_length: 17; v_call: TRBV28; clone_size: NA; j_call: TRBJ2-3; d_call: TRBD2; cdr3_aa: CASSLSTSGGNTDTQYF
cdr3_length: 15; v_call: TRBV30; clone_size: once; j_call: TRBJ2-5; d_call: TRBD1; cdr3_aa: CAWSSTGGVGETQYF